Here is one T cell receptor beta chain with its context. Germline V gives CDR1 SGHTA, CDR2 FQGNSA. The V end was cut by 3 bases, the J end by 6 bases, with 8 bases between. CDR3 length: 12 amino acids. This entry comes from a study of PD-1 blockade in mismatch repair-deficient tumors. The table came from immunoSEQ multiplex PCR; TCRdb's copy has only in-frame clones and leaves some out. The sample lists 55,000 to 85,000 clones, around 80% occurring once. The sample consisted of peripheral blood, taken 2 weeks after starting pembrolizumab. The chain has TRBV7-2 and TRBJ1-2; D might be TRBD1 (6 bases). The clonotype comes from an adult with mismatch repair-deficient cancer. CDR3 loop: CASSFNRDGYTF. In nucleotides, the CDR3 is TGTGCCAGCAGCTTCAACAGGGATGGCTACACCTTC.